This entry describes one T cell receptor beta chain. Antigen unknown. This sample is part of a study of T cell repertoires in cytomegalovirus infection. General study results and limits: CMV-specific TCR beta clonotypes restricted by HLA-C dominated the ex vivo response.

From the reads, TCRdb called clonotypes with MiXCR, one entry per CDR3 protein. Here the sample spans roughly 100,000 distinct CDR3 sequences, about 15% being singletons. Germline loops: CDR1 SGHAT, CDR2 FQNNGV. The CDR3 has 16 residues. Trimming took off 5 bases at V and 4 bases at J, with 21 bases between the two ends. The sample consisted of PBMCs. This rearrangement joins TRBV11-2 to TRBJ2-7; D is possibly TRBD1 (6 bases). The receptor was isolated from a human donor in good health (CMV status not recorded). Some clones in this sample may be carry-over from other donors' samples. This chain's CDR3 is CASSPLGGPSYYEQYF. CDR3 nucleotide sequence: TGTGCCAGCAGCCCTCTAGGGGGACCATCATATTACGAGCAGTACTTC.